This is a list of T cell receptor beta chains from one sample in a study of naive and memory T cell subsets. TCRdb re-called the UMI-ligation and nested PCR reads with MiXCR, one entry per CDR3 protein. The sample shows 90,000 to 120,000 distinct CDR3 sequences, approximately 15% of them seen only once. The sample was naive CD8+ T cells from blood. These receptors were obtained from a human donor in good health. Both conserved end residues are part of each CDR3. A D gene is named only where the DNA matches it firmly. Size is omitted from some rows. Given values are once, few, many or a class for expanded clones.

CDR3nt	CDR3aa	abundance	v_gene	j_gene	d_gene
TGTGCCAGTAGACGTGGGACTAGCGGGGGGGGAGCCTACAATGAGCAGTTCTTC	CASRRGTSGGGAYNEQFF	.	TRBV19	TRBJ2-1	TRBD2
TGTGCCAGCAGCTTAAGTGTCCAGGGCACAGATACGCAGTATTTT	CASSLSVQGTDTQYF	many	TRBV11-2	TRBJ2-3	.
TGCAGTGCTAGTGCCTCTAGCGGGAGGGCCGAGGTTACGCAGTATTTT	CSASASSGRAEVTQYF	few	TRBV20-1	TRBJ2-3	TRBD2
TGTGCCAGCAGCTTAGTTCCGACGGAAGAAGCTTTCTTT	CASSLVPTEEAFF	.	TRBV7-2	TRBJ1-1	.
TGTGCCTCCAGTGAACCCGGAGAGACCCAGTACTTC	CASSEPGETQYF	.	TRBV24-1	TRBJ2-5	.
TGTGCCACCAGCAGTAGTCGCGATGAGCAGTTCTTC	CATSSSRDEQFF	few	TRBV15	TRBJ2-1	.
TGCGCCAGCAGCCAAGATGGGCCAGGGACAACTGAGTCGGGGGAACAGCATTTT	CASSQDGPGTTESGEQHF	.	TRBV4-3	TRBJ1-5	.
TGTGCCAGCAGATCCGGGGACAGGTCAGATACGCAGTATTTT	CASRSGDRSDTQYF	many	TRBV7-2	TRBJ2-3	TRBD1
TGTGCCAGCAGTGCAGTGAGCTATGGCTACACCTTC	CASSAVSYGYTF	few	TRBV2	TRBJ1-2	.
TGTGCCAGCAGCACCCCGGTGGACAGGCCATCCTACGAGCAGTACTTC	CASSTPVDRPSYEQYF	.	TRBV7-2	TRBJ2-7	TRBD1
TGCAGCGTCGTCTCCTACGAGCAGTACTTC	CSVVSYEQYF	few	TRBV29-1	TRBJ2-7	.
TGCAGCGGCTCCGACAGAAATTCTTATGGCTACACCTTC	CSGSDRNSYGYTF	many	TRBV29-1	TRBJ1-2	.
TGTGCCAGCAGTGGATCGTCTAATCAGCCCCAGCATTTT	CASSGSSNQPQHF	.	TRBV6-5	TRBJ1-5	.
TGTGCCATCAGAGCATCCGCACGAAAACTCGAGGACCAAGAGACCCAGTACTTC	CAIRASARKLEDQETQYF	few	TRBV10-3	TRBJ2-5	.
TGTGCCAGCAGGGGGACTAGCGGGAGGGCCGGAGTTATCAATGAGCAGTTCTTC	CASRGTSGRAGVINEQFF	.	TRBV6-2/TRBV6-3	TRBJ2-1	TRBD2
TGCGCCAGCAGCCAAGCCCCAGGGGCCAATAATTCACCCCTCCACTTT	CASSQAPGANNSPLHF	many	TRBV4-3	TRBJ1-6	.
TGCGCCAGCAGCTCTCTAGCTGCTGGGGCCAACGTCCTGACTTTC	CASSSLAAGANVLTF	few	TRBV5-1	TRBJ2-6	.
TGTGCCACCAGTGATTGTGACAGCTGCGAGCAGTACTTC	CATSDCDSCEQYF	.	TRBV24-1	TRBJ2-7	.
TGTGCCAGCAGCTTAGGCTACCCCACCGGGGAGCTGTTTTTT	CASSLGYPTGELFF	.	TRBV7-2	TRBJ2-2	.
TGCAGTGCCCACCGAGCGGGAGGGCCTTACAATGAGCAGTTCTTC	CSAHRAGGPYNEQFF	few	TRBV20-1	TRBJ2-1	TRBD2
TGTGCCAGCAGTTTAGAAGTCGGAAAACTGTTTTTT	CASSLEVGKLFF	few	TRBV12-3/TRBV12-4	TRBJ1-4	.
TGTGCCAGCAGTTTCACCCGGGACAGGGGGCTGCATGGCTACACCTTC	CASSFTRDRGLHGYTF	few	TRBV12-3/TRBV12-4	TRBJ1-2	TRBD1
TGTGCCATCAGTGATCAGGGGGATGAAGCTTTCTTT	CAISDQGDEAFF	many	TRBV10-3	TRBJ1-1	TRBD1
TGTGCCAGCAGTTTTACAGTCTATAGCAATCAGCCCCAGCATTTT	CASSFTVYSNQPQHF	once	TRBV28	TRBJ1-5	.
TGTGCCAGCAGCTTAGGGACAGGGGTAGAGACCCAGTACTTC	CASSLGTGVETQYF	few	TRBV7-9	TRBJ2-5	TRBD1
TGTGCCAGCAGTGAATCACAGGGTGTTTTCAATGAGCAGTTCTTC	CASSESQGVFNEQFF	few	TRBV25-1	TRBJ2-1	.
TGTGCCTGGACCCCCCTGGACCGCGCTGGCTACACCTTC	CAWTPLDRAGYTF	many	TRBV30	TRBJ1-2	.
TGCAGTGCCCCCTACTTCAGGGGCTCCTACAATGAGCAGTTCTTC	CSAPYFRGSYNEQFF	many	TRBV20-1	TRBJ2-1	.
TGCGCCAGCAGCCAAGAGGGCAATGAGCAGTTCTTC	CASSQEGNEQFF	many	TRBV4-3	TRBJ2-1	.
TGTGCCAGCAGCCAAGACAGGGTGGAACTGCACGAGCAGTACTTC	CASSQDRVELHEQYF	.	TRBV3-1	TRBJ2-7	.
TGTGCCACCAGCAGCACTAGCTCCTACAATGAGCAGTTCTTC	CATSSTSSYNEQFF	once	TRBV15	TRBJ2-1	.
TGCAGTGCTAGAGAGAGGTGGGGAGGCCTCGTAAATGAGCAGTTCTTC	CSARERWGGLVNEQFF	few	TRBV20-1	TRBJ2-1	.
TGTGCCAGCAGCCAAGATAGCGGACTAGCGGGGGTGTATGAGCAGTTCTTC	CASSQDSGLAGVYEQFF	.	TRBV3-1	TRBJ2-1	TRBD2